The 14 T cell receptor beta chains below were found in one sample sequenced in a study of blood T cell repertoires in COVID-19. TCRdb keeps only in-frame clones here, not all; method: immunoSEQ multiplex PCR. The table has 120,000 to 150,000 clones, about 89% seen once. Sample: peripheral blood. These TCRs come from a man aged 80 or over with acute or convalescent COVID-19.

The J gene is TRBJ2-5, the V gene TRBV3-1 (or the pseudogene TRBV3-2); 7 nucleotides agree with TRBD2. CDR3 length: 15 residues. Germline CDR1 is LGHDT and CDR2 is YNNKEL (reference sequence). V lost 8 bases to trimming and J lost 2 bases; unmatched junction nucleotides: 11. The CDR3 protein is CASGTYSGPQETQYF. As DNA, the CDR3 is TGTGCCAGCGGTACATATAGCGGGCCTCAAGAGACCCAGTACTTC.

The chain recombines TRBV2 with TRBJ1-2; no reliable D call. The V gene lost 6 bases and the J gene lost 4 bases, with 12 bases spanning the gap. Looked up from germline, CDR1 is SNHLY and CDR2 is FYNNEI. This CDR3 is 13 amino acids long. CDR3 in amino acids: CASRPGVGYGYTF. The CDR3 nucleotides read TGTGCCAGCAGGCCCGGGGTAGGCTATGGCTACACCTTC.

The chain links TRBV30 to TRBJ2-1; TRBD1 matches at 7 bases. The CDR3 spans 13 residues. J lost 6 bases, V lost 3 bases, and 5 bases had no gene match. Germline V gene data show CDR1 as GTSNPN and CDR2 as SVGIG (reference sequence). CDR3 coding DNA: TGTGCCTGGAGGGCCCGACAGGGCAATGAGCAGTTCTTC. It translates to CAWRARQGNEQFF. The variable domain in full, with the rest retrieved from reference TRBV30 and TRBJ2-1, is SQTIHQWPATLVQPVGSPLSLECTVEGTSNPNLYWYRQAAGRGLQLLFYSVGIGQISSEVPQNLSASRPQDRQFILSSKKLLLSDSGFYLCAWRARQGNEQFFGPGTRLTVL.

The gene calls are TRBV11-1 and TRBJ2-7; TRBD2 is a possible D gene (6 bases). With 5 bases removed from V and 3 bases from J, the gap between germline ends came to 14 bases. The CDR3 totals 14 residues. Germline V gene data show CDR1 as SGHAT and CDR2 as FQDESV (reference sequence). The CDR3 region has the DNA TGTGCCAGCAGCCCAGCCCCGGGGGACTACGAGCAGTACTTC. Its translation: CASSPAPGDYEQYF.

The chain links TRBV7-8 to TRBJ1-4; possible D gene TRBD1, 6 bases. Per the germline V gene, CDR1 is SGHVS and CDR2 is FQNEAQ. The CDR3 has 14 residues. Between the trimmed V and J ends, which lost 5 bases and 14 bases, there was a span of 21 bases. Here the CDR3 DNA reads TGTGCCAGCAGCCCGATTGGACAGCTGAGACGGCTGTTTTTT. Translating it yields CASSPIGQLRRLFF.

The rearrangement uses TRBV19 and TRBJ2-1; 11 positions agree with TRBD1. Germline V gives CDR1 LNHDA, CDR2 SQIVND (reference sequence). The trim removed 3 bases at V and 2 bases at J, leaving 3 bases unmatched. This CDR3 is 16 amino acids long. CDR3 DNA sequence: TGTGCCAGTAGTATCCCGGACAGGGGGCCCTACAATGAGCAGTTCTTC. Amino acid sequence: CASSIPDRGPYNEQFF.

The chain joins TRBV7-2 to TRBJ1-1; weak D call: TRBD1 (5 bases). Trimming left V 2 bases short and J 1 base short, with 5 bases between. Germline CDR1 reads SGHTA; CDR2 reads FQGNSA. CDR3 length: 13 amino acids. In DNA form, the CDR3 reads TGTGCCAGCAGCTTACAGGGGAACACTGAAGCTTTCTTT. Protein product: CASSLQGNTEAFF. The whole variable domain, filled in from reference TRBV7-2 and TRBJ1-1, reads GAGVSQSPSNKVTEKGKDVELRCDPISGHTALYWYRQSLGQGLEFLIYFQGNSAPDKSGLPSDRFSAERTGGSVSTLTIQRTQQEDSAVYLCASSLQGNTEAFFGQGTRLTVV.

The CDR3 nucleotides read TGCGCCAGCAGTTTAGACAGGGGGCTAAATCAGCCCCAGCATTTT. Protein product: CASSLDRGLNQPQHF. The chain couples TRBV4-1 to TRBJ1-5; TRBD1 agrees at 10 bases. The CDR3 length is 15 residues. V lost 6 bases and J lost 4; bases outside the gene matches: 6. The germline V gene has CDR1 MGHRA and CDR2 YSYEKL.

The CDR3 nucleotides are TGTGCCAGCAGCGCGCTTCCGGGACAGCACCCCTACGAGCAGTACTTC. Residues: CASSALPGQHPYEQYF. V and J are TRBV2 and TRBJ2-7; 7 bases map to TRBD1. CDR3 size: 16 residues. CDR1 and CDR2 from the germline V gene are SNHLY and FYNNEI. V shed 6 bases and J 2 bases; nucleotides not matched to a gene: 13.

The rearrangement uses TRBV6-2 or TRBV6-3 and TRBJ2-3, with 9 bases matching TRBD2. In germline, CDR1 is MNHEY, CDR2 SVGEGT. V gave up 5 bases and J gave up 0 bases; unmatched junction bases: 6. This CDR3 region has 16 residues. The CDR3 here is CASSQASGASTDTQYF. The DNA for the CDR3 is TGTGCCAGCAGTCAAGCTAGCGGGGCTAGCACAGATACGCAGTATTTT.

This chain links TRBV19 with TRBJ1-2, with TRBD1 matching 9 bases. Germline V gene sequence: CDR1 LNHDA, CDR2 SQIVND (reference sequence). This CDR3 comprises 14 residues. V was pared by 3 bases and J by 7 bases, with 6 bases of the junction left unmatched. CDR3 nucleotides: TGTGCCAGTAGTATCCGGGACAGGGTATTTGGCTACACCTTC. Translating it yields CASSIRDRVFGYTF.

In this sample, this clone turned up once. The chain employs TRBV14 and TRBJ2-7; 9 bases match TRBD2. V trimming: 5 bases; J trimming: 3 bases; junction bases outside the gene matches: 8. CDR1 and CDR2 (germline): SGHDN, FVKESK. The CDR3 contains 15 residues. CDR3 DNA sequence: TGTGCCAGCAGCTTGCCGGGACTAGCATTCTACGAGCAGTACTTC. Translation gives CASSLPGLAFYEQYF.

This chain uses TRBV19 with TRBJ2-5, with a weak D call TRBD2 (5 bases). The CDR3 length is 17 residues. Germline values: CDR1 LNHDA, CDR2 SQIVND (reference sequence). Trimming removed 2 bases at V and 2 bases at J, with 18 bases between. CDR3 amino acids: CASSILPSLGGQETQYF. The CDR3, as DNA: TGTGCCAGTAGTATACTCCCTAGCTTAGGAGGTCAAGAGACCCAGTACTTC.

V is TRBV6-6 and J is TRBJ1-5; a weak D match, TRBD1 (6 bases). This CDR3 is built from 17 residues. Germline assignment: CDR1 MNHNY and CDR2 SVGAGI (reference sequence). Between the trimmed V and J ends, which lost 5 bases and 6 bases, there was a span of 23 bases. CDR3 sequence: CASSPQPGAGNSQPQHF. CDR3 sequence (DNA): TGTGCCAGCAGTCCCCAACCAGGGGCAGGCAATAGTCAGCCCCAGCATTTT.